A selection of T cell receptor beta chains follows, all from one sample in a study of blood T cells in healthy people across ages. One entry per CDR3 protein, called by TCRdb with MiXCR from the 5' RACE reads. The sample lists hundreds of thousands of distinct CDR3 sequences, roughly half seen once, with around an eighth in the top ten. Sequenced: blood. These receptors were collected from a woman older than 75 in good health. CDR3s include the opening cysteine and the closing phenylalanine or tryptophan.

>TRBV7-3|TRBJ2-3
CASSMGQSTDTQYF
>TRBV28|TRBJ2-1
CASSLAGTGAYNEQFF
>TRBV12-3/TRBV12-4|TRBJ1-1
CASSSWRMNTEAFF
>TRBV29-1|TRBJ2-7
CSVLPQTGSGGEQYF
>TRBV18|TRBJ2-5
CASSPQETQYF
>TRBV5-1|TRBJ2-7
CASSLAAGDHEQYF
>TRBV12-3/TRBV12-4|TRBJ1-4
CTGSTNRGRGEKLFF
>TRBV12-3/TRBV12-4|TRBJ2-3
CASSSGKEDTQYF
>TRBV6-2/TRBV6-3|TRBJ2-7
CASSYSAYEQYF
>TRBV7-2|TRBJ1-4
CASSPFLGTGSEKLFF
>TRBV24-1|TRBJ2-1
CATGTSGGLNEQFF
>TRBV3-1|TRBJ1-6
CASSQDTYNSPLHF
>TRBV29-1|NA
CSITSSGSGEQYF
>TRBV20-1|TRBJ1-6
CSASAAGGSPLHF
>TRBV2|TRBJ1-2
CASSPRTGGDGYTF
>TRBV5-1|TRBJ2-7
CASSLDSGEQYF
>TRBV6-5|TRBJ2-5
CVASGGAYNKQYF
>TRBV5-5|TRBJ1-2
CASSLGSTGQGGYTF
>TRBV5-1|TRBJ1-2
CASSLVSGSDGYGYTF
>TRBV6-2/TRBV6-3|TRBJ2-6
CASSYVAAGANVLTF
>TRBV20-1|TRBJ1-1
CSARSGSTEAFF
>TRBV9|TRBJ1-2
CASSPPTGVLTGYTF
>TRBV5-1|TRBJ2-3
CASSLRDRGTDTQYF
>TRBV28|TRBJ2-5
CASSSTGQGVNGQYF